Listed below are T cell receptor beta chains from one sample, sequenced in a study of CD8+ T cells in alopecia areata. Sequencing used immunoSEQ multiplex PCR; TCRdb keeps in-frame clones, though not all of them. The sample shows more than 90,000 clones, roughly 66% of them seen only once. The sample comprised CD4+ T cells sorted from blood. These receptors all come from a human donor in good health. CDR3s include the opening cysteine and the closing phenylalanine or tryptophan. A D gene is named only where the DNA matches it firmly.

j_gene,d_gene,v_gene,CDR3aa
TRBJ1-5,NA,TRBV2,CASSGEISSNQPQHF
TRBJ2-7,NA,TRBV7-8,CASSLLRGRGGEQYF
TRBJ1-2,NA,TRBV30,CAWSSDSFYGYTF
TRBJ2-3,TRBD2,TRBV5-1,CASSLGLAGFDTQYF
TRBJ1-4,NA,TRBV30,CAWSVGGFGEKLFF
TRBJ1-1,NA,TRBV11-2,CASSLAQGNTEAFF
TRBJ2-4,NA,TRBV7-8,CASSLGKNIQYF
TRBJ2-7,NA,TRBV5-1,CASSLPESYEQYF
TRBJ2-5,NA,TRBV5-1,CASSLAGHQPGETQYF
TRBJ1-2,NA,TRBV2,CAIPGGRLDYGYTF
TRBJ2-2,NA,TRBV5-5,CASSLGSNTGELFF
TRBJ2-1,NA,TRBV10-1,CASSDLRGSATYNEQFF
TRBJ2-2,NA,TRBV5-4,CASSFGTGNTGELFF
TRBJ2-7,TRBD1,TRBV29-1,CSVEAWTGSSYEQYF
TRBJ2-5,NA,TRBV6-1,CASSENVGPQETQYF
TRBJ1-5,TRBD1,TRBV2,CASSRQGTGFPQHF
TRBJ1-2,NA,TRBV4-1,CASSQSGIYGYTF
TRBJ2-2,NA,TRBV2,CASTPFLGSTGELFF